These T cell receptor beta chains were read from a single sample in a study of T-cell reconstitution after alpha-beta-depleted transplantation in children. TCRdb recomputed calls from the PCR reads with MiXCR, one row per CDR3 protein. Of fewer than 250,000 distinct CDR3 sequences listed, roughly 8.2% were seen once; the top ten hold 5% to 8%. The source material was PBMCs, mostly from graft donor cells, sampled 180 days after TCRalphabeta/CD19-depleted stem cell transplant. The receptor source for this set is a male patient aged 10 to 17 who had a stem cell transplant for acute lymphoblastic leukemia, so the T cells may come from the graft donor. Both conserved end residues are part of each CDR3. The D gene is left open where the match is weak. Size is stated for part of the rows, as once, few or many counts, or as a class when the clone is expanded.

V	size	D	J	CDR3	DNA
TRBV7-2	-	TRBD1	TRBJ2-3	CASSLRDRATDTQYF	TGTGCCAGCAGCTTAAGGGACAGGGCGACAGATACGCAGTATTTT
TRBV10-3	many	TRBD1	TRBJ1-2	CAISESTLGQGSYTF	TGTGCCATCAGTGAGTCGACTCTGGGACAGGGCAGCTACACCTTC
TRBV7-9	many	TRBD1	TRBJ1-5	CASSVQGAQPQHF	TGTGCCAGCAGCGTACAGGGGGCACAGCCCCAGCATTTT
TRBV20-1	many	TRBD2	TRBJ2-3	CSAASGSGTDTQYF	TGCAGTGCCGCCAGCGGGAGCGGCACAGATACGCAGTATTTT
TRBV24-1	many	-	TRBJ1-5	CATSDPEAKYSNQPQHF	TGTGCCACCAGTGATCCCGAGGCCAAATATAGCAATCAGCCCCAGCATTTT
TRBV9	few	-	TRBJ2-1	CASSPRDFSYNEQFF	TGTGCCAGCAGCCCCCGGGACTTCTCCTACAATGAGCAGTTCTTC
TRBV15	-	-	TRBJ2-7	CATSRDRDYEQYF	TGTGCCACCAGCAGAGACAGGGACTACGAGCAGTACTTC
TRBV10-3	many	-	TRBJ1-5	CAISGGPNQPQHF	TGTGCCATCAGTGGAGGACCCAATCAGCCCCAGCATTTT
TRBV29-1	many	-	TRBJ2-3	CSVQVDTQYF	TGCAGCGTTCAGGTAGATACGCAGTATTTT
TRBV29-1	-	-	TRBJ1-2	CSVGLLGVEHGYTF	TGCAGCGTCGGGCTTCTAGGGGTAGAGCATGGCTACACCTTC
TRBV19	few	-	TRBJ1-5	CASRDSRNQPQHF	TGTGCCAGTAGGGACAGCAGGAATCAGCCCCAGCATTTT
TRBV5-6	many	TRBD1	TRBJ2-7	CASSFGTVFEQYF	TGTGCCAGCAGCTTCGGGACAGTATTCGAGCAGTACTTC
TRBV6-5	many	-	TRBJ1-5	CASSTGINQPQHF	TGTGCCAGCAGCACCGGCATCAATCAGCCCCAGCATTTT
TRBV5-1	many	-	TRBJ2-3	CASSLDIGGDTQYF	TGCGCCAGCAGCTTGGATATAGGAGGGGATACGCAGTATTTT
TRBV12-3/TRBV12-4	many	-	TRBJ2-3	CASSLMGDTQYF	TGTGCCAGCAGTTTAATGGGAGATACGCAGTATTTT
TRBV5-1	many	TRBD2	TRBJ2-1	CASSFGIVSGGSSYNEQFF	TGCGCCAGCAGCTTTGGGATCGTTAGCGGGGGGTCCTCCTACAATGAGCAGTTCTTC
TRBV29-1	many	TRBD1	TRBJ1-6	CSVRTGEYSPLHF	TGCAGCGTGCGGACAGGGGAGTATTCACCCCTCCACTTT
TRBV7-9	many	-	TRBJ2-2	CASSPTGYDGELFF	TGTGCCAGCAGCCCAACAGGTTACGACGGGGAGCTGTTTTTT
TRBV12-5	-	TRBD2	TRBJ2-2	CASGLGLANTGELFF	TGTGCTAGTGGTTTGGGACTAGCCAACACCGGGGAGCTGTTTTTT
TRBV6-5	many	-	TRBJ1-2	CASSPASGTHGYTF	TGTGCCAGCAGTCCCGCCTCCGGGACTCATGGCTACACCTTC
TRBV6-2/TRBV6-3	many	-	TRBJ2-1	CASSYGPNEQFF	TGTGCCAGCAGTTACGGCCCTAATGAGCAGTTCTTC
TRBV6-6	many	-	TRBJ2-7	CASSYTGLEQYF	TGTGCCAGCAGTTACACCGGGCTCGAGCAGTACTTC
TRBV10-3	many	TRBD1	TRBJ1-5	CAIKGTGDNQPQHF	TGTGCCATCAAGGGGACAGGTGACAATCAGCCCCAGCATTTT
TRBV7-9	many	-	TRBJ2-5	CASSLPRAGETQYF	TGTGCCAGCAGCCTACCGAGGGCGGGAGAGACCCAGTACTTC